These 27 T cell receptor beta chains came from one sample sequenced in a study of T cells after yellow fever vaccination. TCRdb re-called the 5' RACE reads with MiXCR, one entry per CDR3 protein. Of hundreds of thousands of distinct CDR3 sequences listed, under 20% are singletons. Sequencing was performed on PBMCs, taken before the yellow fever booster vaccination. Receptors were obtained from a man aged 18 to 35 who received the YFV17D yellow fever vaccine.

This clonotype has more than one count but fewer than ten. The chain recombines TRBV27 with TRBJ2-3; 9 bases align to TRBD2. This CDR3 is 16 amino acids long. Germline V gene data show CDR1 as MNHEY and CDR2 as SMNVEV (reference sequence). V lost 7 bases and J lost 4; bases outside the gene matches: 12. The CDR3: CASKTGWRGGPDTQYF. The CDR3 coding sequence is TGTGCCAGCAAGACAGGGTGGCGGGGGGGGCCAGATACGCAGTATTTT.

The chain couples TRBV29-1 to TRBJ2-5, with 10 nucleotides matching TRBD2. Germline CDR1 and CDR2: SQVTM and ANQGSEA. CDR3 length: 17 residues. The V gene end was trimmed by 0 bases and the J gene end by 1 base; junction bases not matched to a gene: 8. CDR3 in amino acids: CSVEEEERGGIQETQYF. The DNA of the CDR3 is TGCAGCGTTGAAGAGGAGGAGCGGGGGGGTATCCAAGAGACCCAGTACTTC.

The table lists this clonotype with a few counts. The J gene is TRBJ2-7, the V gene TRBV11-2; 7 bases map to TRBD1. Trimming at V came to 4 bases and at J to 7 bases, leaving 16 bases not matched to a gene. The germline CDR1 and CDR2 sequences are SGHAT and FQNNGV. There are 16 residues in the CDR3. The CDR3 nucleotides are TGTGCCAGCAGCTCCTTAGGAGGTCAGGGGGTCGGGGAGCAGTACTTC. It encodes CASSSLGGQGVGEQYF.

The CDR3 DNA is TGCAGTGCCACCCACCCGACAGAACCCAATGAAAAACTGTTTTTT. It encodes CSATHPTEPNEKLFF. The chain carries TRBV20-1 and TRBJ1-4; perhaps TRBD1 as D (5 bases). The germline V gene encodes CDR1 DFQATT and CDR2 SNEGSKA (reference sequence). V was cut by 6 bases and J by 5 bases, with 19 bases left in between. This CDR3 is built from 15 residues.

The chain carries TRBV20-1 and TRBJ2-5; TRBD2 matches at 10 bases. The CDR3 covers 15 residues. The V and J ends lost 6 bases and 5 bases, in that order; junction bases with no gene match: 12. Germline V gene sequence: CDR1 DFQATT, CDR2 SNEGSKA (reference sequence). The CDR3 is CSARKSGGAGETQYF. The CDR3 coding sequence is TGCAGTGCCCGAAAGAGCGGGGGGGCCGGTGAGACCCAGTACTTC.

The rearrangement joins TRBV6-5 to TRBJ1-1, with a weak D call TRBD1 (5 bases). Germline V gene lookup returns CDR1 MNHEY and CDR2 SVGAGI. V was shortened by 2 bases and J by 4 bases, with 8 bases between the two germline ends. The CDR3 is made up of 13 amino acids. The CDR3 here is CASSYEGLTEAFF. The CDR3 DNA sequence: TGTGCCAGCAGTTACGAGGGGCTCACTGAAGCTTTCTTT.

The gene calls are TRBV7-9 and TRBJ1-6; tentative D call: TRBD1 (6 bases). This CDR3 region has 14 residues. The germline CDR1 and CDR2 sequences are SEHNR and FQNEAQ (reference sequence). Trimming shortened V by 6 bases and J by 7 bases, and 13 bases separated the two germline ends. CDR3 sequence: CASRKTGVNSPLHF. The CDR3 DNA follows: TGTGCCAGCAGGAAGACAGGAGTAAATTCACCCCTCCACTTT.

This clonotype has ten or more counts. The chain recombines TRBV5-8 with TRBJ1-3, with D tentatively TRBD1 (6 bases). The CDR3 is 17 residues long. Trimming cost V 4 bases and J 2 bases, with 19 bases left between them. The germline V gene encodes CDR1 SGHTS and CDR2 YDEGEE. The CDR3 DNA sequence: TGTGCCAGCAGCCTCACTCTTACAGGGATGGCTGGAAACACCATATATTTT. Protein: CASSLTLTGMAGNTIYF.

This clonotype occurred a few times. The CDR3 loop is CASSSGALSYNEQFF. The CDR3 DNA sequence: TGTGCCAGCAGCTCCGGAGCTTTATCCTACAATGAGCAGTTCTTC. The genes are TRBV5-4 and TRBJ2-1; no definite D call. Trimming took 3 bases from V and 1 from J, leaving 11 bases between them. The CDR3 has 15 amino acids. Germline assignment: CDR1 SGHNT and CDR2 YYREEE (reference sequence).

The table lists this clonotype with a few counts. The chain has TRBV29-1 and TRBJ1-1; D possibly corresponds to TRBD1 (6 bases). Trimming took 5 bases from V and 3 from J, leaving 13 bases between them. This CDR3 region has 13 residues. Germline V gene data show CDR1 as SQVTM and CDR2 as ANQGSEA. The CDR3: CSVRGGGDTEAFF. For the CDR3, the DNA is TGCAGCGTTAGGGGAGGGGGGGACACTGAAGCTTTCTTT.

The chain uses TRBV10-3 and TRBJ2-1, with 11 bases aligning to TRBD1. This CDR3 contains 15 residues. Germline V gene sequence: CDR1 ENHRY, CDR2 SYGVKD. With V trimmed by 6 bases and J by 4 bases, 5 bases remained unmatched. The CDR3 bases are TGTGCCATCAGCGATGGACAGGGGGCATACAATGAGCAGTTCTTC. It translates to CAISDGQGAYNEQFF.

This clonotype showed up just a few times. This chain uses TRBV7-9 with TRBJ1-2; 7 bases map to TRBD1. V lost 4 bases, J lost 5 bases, and 13 bases stayed unmatched. The CDR3 is 16 amino acids. Germline V gene sequence: CDR1 SEHNR, CDR2 FQNEAQ (reference sequence). The CDR3: CASSSPLRQGWYGYTF. CDR3 DNA sequence: TGTGCCAGCAGCTCCCCCCTTCGACAGGGCTGGTATGGCTACACCTTC.

This sequence joins TRBV18 and TRBJ2-7; 12 bases fit TRBD2. V trimming: 3 bases; J trimming: 4 bases; junction bases outside the gene matches: 13. Germline-derived CDR1 and CDR2 are KGHSH and LQKENI. This CDR3 has 18 residues. The CDR3 region is CASSPTSGGADTLYEQYV. The CDR3, as DNA: TGTGCCAGCTCACCGACTAGCGGGGGTGCCGATACCTTATACGAGCAGTACGTC.

This clonotype appeared a single time. The V call is TRBV18, the J call TRBJ1-5, with D unclear. This CDR3 contains 14 residues. With 5 bases removed from V and 7 bases from J, the gap between germline ends came to 15 bases. Germline V CDR1 and CDR2: KGHSH, LQKENI. The CDR3 loop reads CASSSAGGSQPQHF. CDR3 sequence (DNA): TGTGCCAGCTCATCCGCGGGCGGGTCCCAGCCCCAGCATTTT.

This chain connects TRBV4-1 to TRBJ2-7, with 7 bases lining up with TRBD1. Germline assignment: CDR1 MGHRA and CDR2 YSYEKL. Trimming at V came to 3 bases and at J to 2 bases, leaving 4 bases not matched to a gene. The CDR3 runs to 14 residues. The CDR3 DNA is TGCGCCAGCAGCCAGGGCGGACAGGCCTACGAGCAGTACTTC. Protein product: CASSQGGQAYEQYF.

The rearrangement links TRBV6-1 to TRBJ2-5; D is undetermined. There are 15 residues in the CDR3. Germline-derived CDR1 and CDR2 are MNHNS and SASEGT. The germline V and J ends were trimmed by 8 bases and 1 base, with 17 bases remaining between them. CDR3 sequence reads: CASRKRRPSQETQYF. DNA for the CDR3: TGTGCCAGCCGGAAGAGACGGCCGAGCCAAGAGACCCAGTACTTC.

The rearrangement uses TRBV6-5 and TRBJ2-3; D ambiguous. Germline assignment: CDR1 MNHEY and CDR2 SVGAGI. Deletions cut 5 bases from V and 0 bases from J, with 12 bases between. There are 15 residues in the CDR3. CDR3 sequence reads: CASSPAADSTDTQYF. The CDR3 DNA follows: TGTGCCAGCAGTCCTGCGGCTGATAGCACAGATACGCAGTATTTT.

The genes are TRBV5-4 and TRBJ2-5, with TRBD2 matching 7 bases. This CDR3 contains 13 residues. Germline lookup yields CDR1 SGHNT and CDR2 YYREEE (reference sequence). V shed 4 bases and J 5 bases; nucleotides not matched to a gene: 5. CDR3 in DNA: TGTGCCAGCAGCGCGGTCGGGGGGGAGACCCAGTACTTC. As protein: CASSAVGGETQYF.

The V call is TRBV10-3, the J call TRBJ2-3; 16 nucleotides agree with TRBD2. Trimming took 0 bases from V and 4 from J; bases not matched to a gene: 4. Germline CDR1 ENHRY, CDR2 SYGVKD. The CDR3 has 18 amino acids. The CDR3 is CAISESGLAGGVPDTQYF. CDR3 in DNA: TGTGCCATCAGTGAGTCGGGACTAGCGGGGGGGGTCCCAGATACGCAGTATTTT.

This chain links TRBV11-2 with TRBJ2-4; D is ambiguous. Between the trimmed V and J ends, which lost 6 bases and 0 bases, there was a span of 6 bases. The CDR3 extends over 13 amino acids. Per the germline V gene, CDR1 is SGHAT and CDR2 is FQNNGV. CDR3 in DNA: TGTGCCAGCAGAACAGTAGCCAAAAACATTCAGTACTTC. Translating it yields CASRTVAKNIQYF.

In this sample, this clonotype turned up a few times. This sequence joins TRBV6-5 and TRBJ2-6, with D tentatively TRBD1 (6 bases). Germline V gene sequence: CDR1 MNHEY, CDR2 SVGAGI. The germline V and J ends were trimmed by 3 bases and 0 bases, with 12 bases remaining between them. CDR3 length: 17 residues. CDR3 DNA: TGTGCCAGCAGTTATGGACAGCCCAGCTCTGGGGCCAACGTCCTGACTTTC. This sequence encodes CASSYGQPSSGANVLTF.

The chain combines TRBV28 with TRBJ2-7, with D tentatively TRBD1 (5 bases). From germline, CDR1 is MDHEN and CDR2 SYDVKM. This CDR3 is 13 amino acids long. Here the CDR3 reads CASSLVGGQGRNV. The CDR3 region has the DNA TGTGCCAGCAGTTTAGTTGGTGGGCAGGGAAGGAACGTC.

The gene calls are TRBV18 and TRBJ1-3; the D is unclear. CDR1 and CDR2 (germline): KGHSH, LQKENI. The CDR3 extends over 15 amino acids. V dropped 8 bases and J dropped 0 bases, with 14 bases sitting between them. The CDR3 here is CASQPSQSSGNTIYF. DNA for the CDR3: TGTGCCAGCCAACCGAGTCAATCCTCTGGAAACACCATATATTTT.

The chain has TRBV20-1 and TRBJ2-3; the match to TRBD1 covers 7 bases. The CDR3 runs to 15 residues. In germline, CDR1 is DFQATT, CDR2 SNEGSKA (reference sequence). With V trimmed by 5 bases and J by 0 bases, 8 bases remained unmatched. The CDR3 DNA is TGCAGTGCTGGCCTCGGGACAGCTAGCACAGATACGCAGTATTTT. Translated, it gives CSAGLGTASTDTQYF.

In its sample, this clonotype was seen a few times. The chain uses TRBV4-3 and TRBJ2-3; weak D call: TRBD1 (5 bases). V shed 2 bases and J shed 4 bases, with 10 bases lying between them. Germline V gene lookup returns CDR1 LGHNA and CDR2 YSLEER. The CDR3 runs to 14 residues. CDR3 nucleotide sequence: TGCGCCAGCAGCCAATTTAAGGGGTCAGATACGCAGTATTTT. Residues: CASSQFKGSDTQYF.

This clonotype has more than one count but fewer than ten. V and J are TRBV5-1 and TRBJ2-7; 9 bases match TRBD1. The CDR3 has 19 amino acids. From germline, CDR1 is SGHRS and CDR2 YFSETQ. V gave up 0 bases and J gave up 7 bases; unmatched junction bases: 20. The CDR3 protein is CASSLVAGQGEDLYDEQYF. As DNA, the CDR3 is TGCGCCAGCAGCTTGGTTGCGGGACAGGGTGAGGACCTCTACGATGAGCAGTACTTC. The full variable domain, completed using reference TRBV5-1 and TRBJ2-7, is KAGVTQTPRYLIKTRGQQVTLSCSPISGHRSVSWYQQTPGQGLQFLFEYFSETQRNKGNFPGRFSGRQFSNSRSEMNVSTLELGDSALYLCASSLVAGQGEDLYDEQYFGPGTRLTVT.

The chain joins TRBV4-1 to TRBJ2-2, with 9 bases aligning to TRBD1. The ends lost 4 bases at V and 2 bases at J; junction bases unmatched: 8. CDR3 size: 17 residues. Germline CDR1 reads MGHRA; CDR2 reads YSYEKL. The chain's CDR3 is CASSPLVQGANTGELFF. The CDR3 coding sequence is TGCGCCAGCAGCCCCTTGGTACAGGGGGCAAACACCGGGGAGCTGTTTTTT.